Sequencing of this TCR beta chain was carried out in a study of T-cell reconstitution after alpha-beta-depleted transplantation in children. The germline CDR1 and CDR2 sequences are KGHSH and LQKENI. The CDR3 runs to 15 residues. V was clipped by 3 bases and J by 10 bases, with 16 bases between them. The library targeted TCRbeta and was prepared with unique molecular identifiers. TCRdb reprocessed the PCR reads with MiXCR, giving one entry per CDR3 protein. The table has tens of thousands of distinct CDR3 sequences, approximately 7.3% seen once. In the case of this clonotype: The CDR3 does not end in the conserved phenylalanine or tryptophan, so this is likely a read error.

The clonotype originates from a human donor who donated a stem cell graft to a child with acute lymphoblastic leukemia. The sequenced sample was PBMCs from the stem cell graft donor, obtained from the stem cell graft. The V and J genes are TRBV18 and TRBJ1-6; D remains unclear. The CDR3 nucleotides read TGTGCCAGCTCACCTGAGGCGGGGAGCGGGTCACCCCTCCACCTT. This encodes CASSPEAGSGSPLHL.